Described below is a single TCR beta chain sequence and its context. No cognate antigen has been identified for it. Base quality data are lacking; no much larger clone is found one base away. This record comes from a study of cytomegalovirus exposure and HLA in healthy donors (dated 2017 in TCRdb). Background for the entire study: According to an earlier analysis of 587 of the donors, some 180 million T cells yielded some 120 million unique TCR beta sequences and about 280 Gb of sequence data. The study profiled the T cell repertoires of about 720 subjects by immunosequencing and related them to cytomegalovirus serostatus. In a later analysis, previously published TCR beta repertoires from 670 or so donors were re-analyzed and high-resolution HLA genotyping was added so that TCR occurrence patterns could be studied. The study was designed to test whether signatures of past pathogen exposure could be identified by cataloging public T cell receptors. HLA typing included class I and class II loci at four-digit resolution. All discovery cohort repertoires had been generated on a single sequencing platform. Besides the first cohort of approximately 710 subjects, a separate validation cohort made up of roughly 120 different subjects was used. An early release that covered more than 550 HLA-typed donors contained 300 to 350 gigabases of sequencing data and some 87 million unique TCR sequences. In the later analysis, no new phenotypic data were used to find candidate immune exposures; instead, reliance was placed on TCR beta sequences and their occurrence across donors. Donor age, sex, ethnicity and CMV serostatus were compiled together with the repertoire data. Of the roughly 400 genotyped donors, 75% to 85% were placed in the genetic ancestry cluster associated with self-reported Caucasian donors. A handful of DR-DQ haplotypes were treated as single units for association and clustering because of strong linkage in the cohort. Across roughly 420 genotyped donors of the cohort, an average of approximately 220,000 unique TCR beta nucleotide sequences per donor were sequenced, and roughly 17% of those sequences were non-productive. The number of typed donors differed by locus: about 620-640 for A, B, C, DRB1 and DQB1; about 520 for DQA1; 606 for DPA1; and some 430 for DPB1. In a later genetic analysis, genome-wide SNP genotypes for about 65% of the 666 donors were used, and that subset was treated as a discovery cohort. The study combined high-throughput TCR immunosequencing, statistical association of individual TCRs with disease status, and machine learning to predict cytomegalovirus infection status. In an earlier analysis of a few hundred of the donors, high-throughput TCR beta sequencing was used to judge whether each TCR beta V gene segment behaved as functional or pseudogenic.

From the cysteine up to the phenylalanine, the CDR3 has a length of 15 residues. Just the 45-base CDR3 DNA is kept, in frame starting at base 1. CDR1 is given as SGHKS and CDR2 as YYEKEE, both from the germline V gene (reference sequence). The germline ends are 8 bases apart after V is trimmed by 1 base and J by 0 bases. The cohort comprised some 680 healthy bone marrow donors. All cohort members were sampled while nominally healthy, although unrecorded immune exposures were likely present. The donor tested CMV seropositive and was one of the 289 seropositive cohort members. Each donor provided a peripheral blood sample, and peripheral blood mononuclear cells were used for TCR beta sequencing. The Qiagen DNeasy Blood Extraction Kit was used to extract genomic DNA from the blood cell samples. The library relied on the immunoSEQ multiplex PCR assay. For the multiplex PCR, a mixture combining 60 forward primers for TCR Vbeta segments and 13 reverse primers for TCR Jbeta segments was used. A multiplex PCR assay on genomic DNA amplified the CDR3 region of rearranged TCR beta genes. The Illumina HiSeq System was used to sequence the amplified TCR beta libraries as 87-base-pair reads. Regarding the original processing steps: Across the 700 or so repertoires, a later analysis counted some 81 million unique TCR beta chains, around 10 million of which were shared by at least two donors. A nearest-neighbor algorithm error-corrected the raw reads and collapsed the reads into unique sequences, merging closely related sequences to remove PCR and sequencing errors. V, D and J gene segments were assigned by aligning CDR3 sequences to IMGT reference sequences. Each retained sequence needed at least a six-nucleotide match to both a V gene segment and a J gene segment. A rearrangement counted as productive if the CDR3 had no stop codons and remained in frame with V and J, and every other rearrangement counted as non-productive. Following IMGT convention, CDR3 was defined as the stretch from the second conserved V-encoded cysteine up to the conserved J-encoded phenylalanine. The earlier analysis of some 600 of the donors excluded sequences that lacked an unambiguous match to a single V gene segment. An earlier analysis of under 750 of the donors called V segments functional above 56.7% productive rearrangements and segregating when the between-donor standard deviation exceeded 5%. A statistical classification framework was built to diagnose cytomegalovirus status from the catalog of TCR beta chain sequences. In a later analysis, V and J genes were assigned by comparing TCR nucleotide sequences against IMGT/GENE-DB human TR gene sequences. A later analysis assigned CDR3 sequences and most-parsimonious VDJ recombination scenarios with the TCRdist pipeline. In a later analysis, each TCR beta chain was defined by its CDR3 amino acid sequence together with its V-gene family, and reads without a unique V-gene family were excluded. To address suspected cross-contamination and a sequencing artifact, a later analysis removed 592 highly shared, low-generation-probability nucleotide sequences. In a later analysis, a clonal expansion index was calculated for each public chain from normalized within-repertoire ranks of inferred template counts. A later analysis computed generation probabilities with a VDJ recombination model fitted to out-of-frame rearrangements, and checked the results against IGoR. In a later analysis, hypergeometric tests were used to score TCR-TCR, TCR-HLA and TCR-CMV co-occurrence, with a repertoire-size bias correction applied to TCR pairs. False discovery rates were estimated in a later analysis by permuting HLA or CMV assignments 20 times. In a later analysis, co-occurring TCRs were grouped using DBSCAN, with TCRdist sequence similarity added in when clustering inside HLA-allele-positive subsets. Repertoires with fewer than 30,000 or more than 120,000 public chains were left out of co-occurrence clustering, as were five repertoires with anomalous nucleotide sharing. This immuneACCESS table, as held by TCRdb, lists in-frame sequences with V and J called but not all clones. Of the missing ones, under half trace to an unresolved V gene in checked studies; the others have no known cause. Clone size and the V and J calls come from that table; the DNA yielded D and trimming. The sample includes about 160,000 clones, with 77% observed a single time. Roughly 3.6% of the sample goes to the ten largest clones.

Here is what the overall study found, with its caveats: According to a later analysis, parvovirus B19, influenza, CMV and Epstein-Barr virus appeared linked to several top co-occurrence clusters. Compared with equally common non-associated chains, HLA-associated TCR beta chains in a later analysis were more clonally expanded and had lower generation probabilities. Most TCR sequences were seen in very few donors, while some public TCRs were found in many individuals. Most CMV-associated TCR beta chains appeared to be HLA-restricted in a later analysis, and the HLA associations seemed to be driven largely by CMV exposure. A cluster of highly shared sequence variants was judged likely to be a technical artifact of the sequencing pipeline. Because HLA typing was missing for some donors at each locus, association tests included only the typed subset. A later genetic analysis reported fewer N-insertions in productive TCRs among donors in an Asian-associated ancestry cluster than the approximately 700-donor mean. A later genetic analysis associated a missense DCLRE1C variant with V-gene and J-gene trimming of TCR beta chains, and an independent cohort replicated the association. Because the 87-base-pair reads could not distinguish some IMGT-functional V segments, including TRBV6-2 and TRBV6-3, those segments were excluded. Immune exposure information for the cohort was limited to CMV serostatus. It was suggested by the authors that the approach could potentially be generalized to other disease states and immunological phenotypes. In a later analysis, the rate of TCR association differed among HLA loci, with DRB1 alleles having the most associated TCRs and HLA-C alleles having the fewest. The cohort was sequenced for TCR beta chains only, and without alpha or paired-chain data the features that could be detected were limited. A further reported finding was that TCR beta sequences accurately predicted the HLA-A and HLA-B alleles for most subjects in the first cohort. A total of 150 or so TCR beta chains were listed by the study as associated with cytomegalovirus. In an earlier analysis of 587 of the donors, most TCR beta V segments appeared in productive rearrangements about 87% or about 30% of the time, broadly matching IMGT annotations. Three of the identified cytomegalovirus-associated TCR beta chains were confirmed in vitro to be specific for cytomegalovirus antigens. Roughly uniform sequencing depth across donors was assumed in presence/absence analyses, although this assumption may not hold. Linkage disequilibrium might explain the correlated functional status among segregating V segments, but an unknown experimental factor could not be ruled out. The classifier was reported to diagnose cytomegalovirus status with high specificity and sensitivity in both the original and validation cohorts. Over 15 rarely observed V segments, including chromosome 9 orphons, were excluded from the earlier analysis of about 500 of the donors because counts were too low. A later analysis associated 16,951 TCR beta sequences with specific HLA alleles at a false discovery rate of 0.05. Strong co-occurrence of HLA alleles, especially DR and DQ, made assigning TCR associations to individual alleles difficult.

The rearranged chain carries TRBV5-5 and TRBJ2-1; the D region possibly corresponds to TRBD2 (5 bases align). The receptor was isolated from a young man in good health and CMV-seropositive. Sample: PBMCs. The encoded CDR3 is CASSLSGSSYNEQFF. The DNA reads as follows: TGTGCCAGCAGCTTGTCGGGGAGCTCCTACAATGAGCAGTTCTTC. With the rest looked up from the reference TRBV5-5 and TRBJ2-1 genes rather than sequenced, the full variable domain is DAGVTQSPTHLIKTRGQQVTLRCSPISGHKSVSWYQQVLGQGPQFIFQYYEKEERGRGNFPDRFSARQFPNYSSELNVNALLLGDSALYLCASSLSGSSYNEQFFGPGTRLTVL.